At least ten counts were recorded for the clone carrying this TCR beta chain. The sample comes from a study of blood T cells in healthy people across ages. Then a second PCR, running roughly 7 to 11 cycles, was carried out with a sample-barcoded 5' primer and a J-beta primer mix. One entry per CDR3 protein, called by TCRdb with MiXCR from the 5' RACE reads. This table holds hundreds of thousands of distinct CDR3 sequences, roughly 56% found once. CDR1 is SGHVS, CDR2 FNYEAQ, per germline. Trimming cost V 3 bases and J 3 bases; bases outside gene matches: 2. The CDR3 has 14 residues. The chain couples TRBV7-6 to TRBJ2-3; 8 bases are shared with TRBD1. This TCR was recovered from a man aged 35 to 55 in good health. Specimen: blood. CDR3 amino acids: CASSFRQGTDTQYF. CDR3 sequence (DNA): TGTGCCAGCAGCTTTAGACAGGGGACAGATACGCAGTATTTT.